The clone carrying this T cell receptor (beta chain) came up many times. The antigen remains unidentified. The sample belongs to a study of T cell repertoires in cytomegalovirus infection. TCRdb called the reads again in MiXCR, with one record for every CDR3 protein. This sample yields roughly 860,000 distinct CDR3 sequences, of which approximately 32% are seen a single time; around 11% belongs to the top ten. Germline CDR1 is SGHTA and CDR2 is FQGNSA. V shed 2 bases and J 6 bases; nucleotides not matched to a gene: 8. The CDR3 has 16 amino acids. Sequencing was performed on cultured CD8+ T cells from PBMCs, taken from culture after CMV antigen stimulation. This TCR was sampled from a human donor in good health (CMV status not recorded). Some clones in this sample may be carry-over from other donors' samples. V and J are TRBV7-2 and TRBJ2-2; 8 nucleotides line up with TRBD2. The CDR3 sequence: CASSLKGTSFAGELFF. The CDR3 region has the DNA TGTGCCAGCAGCTTAAAAGGGACTAGTTTTGCCGGGGAGCTGTTTTTT.